This TCR beta chain stems from a study of blood T cell repertoires in COVID-19 (dated by TCRdb to between 2020 and 2021). Regarding the study in general: Samples from collaborators originated in the United States, Italy and Spain and spanned both the acute and convalescent phases of COVID-19. The material from the prospective study consisted of cDNA or gDNA derived from T cells, B-cell-depleted T cells, or PBMCs. Deeply sampled blood TCRbeta repertoires from subjects exposed to, actively infected with, or recovered from COVID-19 were included in the dataset. The repertoires were released in a freely available public database intended as a resource for research on the immune response to SARS-CoV-2. Samples were obtained from the ongoing ImmuneRACE study (first 160 participants) and from 1,254 subjects provided by 6 global collaborators. A de-identified subject ID, COVID-19 status, age in years and sex were almost always included in the sample metadata. Where HLA class I and class II types were available, the types were taken from metadata supplied by the sample provider, not from assay-based typing.

The immunoSEQ Assay, a bias-controlled multiplex PCR, was used to amplify TCRbeta CDR3 regions from genomic DNA. The authors processed their data as follows. The number of nucleated cells in each sample was estimated by amplification of reference gene primers within the assay. To quantify the absolute abundance of each unique TCRbeta CDR3 rearrangement, sequence reads were collapsed and filtered. For each sample, productive Simpson clonality was calculated by taking the square root of Simpson's diversity index across productive rearrangements. Entries here come from immuneACCESS through TCRdb and include only in-frame sequences with V and J called. Some clones fail to appear in such tables; in the studies checked, an unresolved V gene covers under half of the shortfall, and the cause of the remainder is unknown. That table furnishes V, J and clone size, whereas the DNA furnished D and trimming. The sample has about 250,000 clones on record, almost 90% of them singletons. Around 1.5% of the sample rests with the top ten.

On the study overall, not on this receptor specifically: How much clinical and demographic metadata was included differed by source and by participant, and the metadata was provided uncurated.

Whole blood was collected in K2EDTA tubes by collaborating institutions according to the institutions' own protocols. For TCRbeta analysis, collaborators shipped samples in one of three forms: frozen whole blood, isolated PBMCs, or DNA extracted from either of those sample types. Germline trimming amounts to 4 bases on V and 2 bases on J, with 15 as the count of junction bases outside the gene matches. Spanning cysteine to phenylalanine, the CDR3 consists of 18 amino acids. Only the CDR3 part of the read is kept: 54 bases, read in frame from the first base. The germline V gene yields SGHTA for CDR1 and FQGNSA for CDR2. Comments on this clone: Its antigen is not yet known. One base away there is no much larger clone; base qualities are not given.

Material for sequencing was peripheral blood. This chain is built from TRBV7-2 and TRBJ1-2, and TRBD1 matches 8 of the central bases. This receptor was obtained from a man aged 80 or over with acute or convalescent COVID-19. The CDR3 region has the sequence CASSSSATGTGFNYGYTF. DNA sequence: TGTGCCAGCAGCTCCTCCGCTACTGGGACAGGATTCAACTATGGCTACACCTTC. The entire variable domain, with the stretches around the CDR3 drawn from the reference TRBV7-2 and TRBJ1-2 proteins, is GAGVSQSPSNKVTEKGKDVELRCDPISGHTALYWYRQSLGQGLEFLIYFQGNSAPDKSGLPSDRFSAERTGGSVSTLTIQRTQQEDSAVYLCASSSSATGTGFNYGYTFGSGTRLTVV.